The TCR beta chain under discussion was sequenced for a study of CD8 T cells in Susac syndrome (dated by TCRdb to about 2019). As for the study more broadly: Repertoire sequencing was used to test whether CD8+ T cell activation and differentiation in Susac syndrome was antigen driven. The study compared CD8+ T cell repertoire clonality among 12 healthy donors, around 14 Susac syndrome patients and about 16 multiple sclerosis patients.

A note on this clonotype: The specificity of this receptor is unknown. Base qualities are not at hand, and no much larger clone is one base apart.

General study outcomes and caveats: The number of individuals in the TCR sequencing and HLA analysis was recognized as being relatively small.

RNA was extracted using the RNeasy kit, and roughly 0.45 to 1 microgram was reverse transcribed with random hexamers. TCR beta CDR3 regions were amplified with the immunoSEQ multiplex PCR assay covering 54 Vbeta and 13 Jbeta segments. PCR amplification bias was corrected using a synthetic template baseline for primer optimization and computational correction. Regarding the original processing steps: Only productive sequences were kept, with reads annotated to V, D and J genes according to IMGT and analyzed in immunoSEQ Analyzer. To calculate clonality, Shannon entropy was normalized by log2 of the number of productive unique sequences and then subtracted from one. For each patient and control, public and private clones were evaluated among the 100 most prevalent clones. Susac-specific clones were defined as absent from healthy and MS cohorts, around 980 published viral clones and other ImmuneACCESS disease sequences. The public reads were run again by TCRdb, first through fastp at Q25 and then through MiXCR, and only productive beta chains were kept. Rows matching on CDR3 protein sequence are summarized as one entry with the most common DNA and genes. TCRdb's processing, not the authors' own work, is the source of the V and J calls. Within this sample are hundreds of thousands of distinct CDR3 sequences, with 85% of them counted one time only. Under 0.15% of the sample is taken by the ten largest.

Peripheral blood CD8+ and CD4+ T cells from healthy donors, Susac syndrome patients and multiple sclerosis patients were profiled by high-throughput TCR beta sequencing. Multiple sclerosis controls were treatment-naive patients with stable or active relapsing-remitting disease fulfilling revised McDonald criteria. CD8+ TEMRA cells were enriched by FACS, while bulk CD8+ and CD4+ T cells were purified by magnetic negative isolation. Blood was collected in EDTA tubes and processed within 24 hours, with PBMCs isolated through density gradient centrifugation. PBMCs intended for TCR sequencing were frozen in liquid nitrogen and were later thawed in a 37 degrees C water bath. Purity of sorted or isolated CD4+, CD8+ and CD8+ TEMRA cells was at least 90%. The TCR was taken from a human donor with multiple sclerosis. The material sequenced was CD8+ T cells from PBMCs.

The nucleotide sequence reads as follows: TGTGCCAGTAGTATAGAGAAGGAACAGGGCCGTGAAGCTTTCTTT. It is translated as CASSIEKEQGREAFF. The sequence joins TRBV19 to TRBJ1-1, with TRBD1 as a weak D call on 6 bases. The CDR3, from cysteine to phenylalanine, totals 15 residues. Solely the CDR3 DNA is kept, with 45 bases framed from the first base. Taken from the germline V gene (reference sequence), the CDR1 and CDR2 loops are LNHDA and SQIVND. Trimming costs V 0 bases and J 7 bases, and their ends lie 15 bases apart.